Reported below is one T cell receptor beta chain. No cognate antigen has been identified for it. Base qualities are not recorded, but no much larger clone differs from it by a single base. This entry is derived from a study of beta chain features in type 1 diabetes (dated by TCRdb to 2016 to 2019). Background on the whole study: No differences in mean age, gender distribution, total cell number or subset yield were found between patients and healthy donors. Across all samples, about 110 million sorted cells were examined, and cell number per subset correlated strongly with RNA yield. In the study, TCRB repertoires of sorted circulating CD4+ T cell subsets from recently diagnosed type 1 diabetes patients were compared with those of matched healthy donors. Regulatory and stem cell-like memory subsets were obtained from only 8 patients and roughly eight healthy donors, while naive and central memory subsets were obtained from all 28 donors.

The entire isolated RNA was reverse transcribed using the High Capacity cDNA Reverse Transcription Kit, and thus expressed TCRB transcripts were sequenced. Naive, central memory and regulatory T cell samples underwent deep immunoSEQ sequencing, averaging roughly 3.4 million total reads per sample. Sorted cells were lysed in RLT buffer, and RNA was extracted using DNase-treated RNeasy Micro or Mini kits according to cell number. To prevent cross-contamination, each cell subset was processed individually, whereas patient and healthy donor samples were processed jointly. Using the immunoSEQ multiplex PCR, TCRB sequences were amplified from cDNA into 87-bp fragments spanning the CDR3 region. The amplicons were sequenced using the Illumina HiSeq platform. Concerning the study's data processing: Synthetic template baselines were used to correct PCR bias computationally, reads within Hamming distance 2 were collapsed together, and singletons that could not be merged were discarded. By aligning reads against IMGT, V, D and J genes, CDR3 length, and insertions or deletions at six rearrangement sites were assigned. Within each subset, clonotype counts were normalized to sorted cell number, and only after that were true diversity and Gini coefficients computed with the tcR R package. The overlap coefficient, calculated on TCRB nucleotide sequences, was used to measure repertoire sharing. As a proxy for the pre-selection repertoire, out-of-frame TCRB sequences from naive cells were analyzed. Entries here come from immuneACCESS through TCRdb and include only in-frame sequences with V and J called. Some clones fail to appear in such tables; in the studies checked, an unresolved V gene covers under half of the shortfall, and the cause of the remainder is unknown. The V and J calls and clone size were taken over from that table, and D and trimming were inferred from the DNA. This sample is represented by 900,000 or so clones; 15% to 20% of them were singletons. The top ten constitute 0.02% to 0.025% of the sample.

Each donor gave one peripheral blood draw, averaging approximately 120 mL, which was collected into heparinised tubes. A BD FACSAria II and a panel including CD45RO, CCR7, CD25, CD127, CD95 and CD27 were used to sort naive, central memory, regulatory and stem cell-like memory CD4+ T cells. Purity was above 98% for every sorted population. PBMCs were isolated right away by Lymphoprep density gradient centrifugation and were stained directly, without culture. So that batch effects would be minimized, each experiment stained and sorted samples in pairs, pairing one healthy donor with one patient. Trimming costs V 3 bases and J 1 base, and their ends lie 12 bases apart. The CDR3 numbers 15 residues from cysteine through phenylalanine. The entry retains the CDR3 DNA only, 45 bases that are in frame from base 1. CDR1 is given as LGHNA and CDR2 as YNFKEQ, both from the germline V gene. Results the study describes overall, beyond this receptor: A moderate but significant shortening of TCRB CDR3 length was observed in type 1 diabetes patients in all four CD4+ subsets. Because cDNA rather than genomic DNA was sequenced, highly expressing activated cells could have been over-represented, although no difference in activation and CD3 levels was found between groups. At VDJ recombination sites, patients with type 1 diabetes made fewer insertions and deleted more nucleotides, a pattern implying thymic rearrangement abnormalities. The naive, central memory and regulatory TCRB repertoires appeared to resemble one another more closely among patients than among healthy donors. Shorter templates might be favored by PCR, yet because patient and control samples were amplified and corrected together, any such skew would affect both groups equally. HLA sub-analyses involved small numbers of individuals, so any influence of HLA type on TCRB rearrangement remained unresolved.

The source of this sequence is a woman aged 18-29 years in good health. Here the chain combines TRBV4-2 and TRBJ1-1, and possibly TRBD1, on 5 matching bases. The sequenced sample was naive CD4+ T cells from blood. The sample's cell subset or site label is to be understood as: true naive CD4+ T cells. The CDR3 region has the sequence CASSQAPGPNTEAFF. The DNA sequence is TGTGCCAGCAGCCAGGCACCGGGACCGAACACTGAAGCTTTCTTT.